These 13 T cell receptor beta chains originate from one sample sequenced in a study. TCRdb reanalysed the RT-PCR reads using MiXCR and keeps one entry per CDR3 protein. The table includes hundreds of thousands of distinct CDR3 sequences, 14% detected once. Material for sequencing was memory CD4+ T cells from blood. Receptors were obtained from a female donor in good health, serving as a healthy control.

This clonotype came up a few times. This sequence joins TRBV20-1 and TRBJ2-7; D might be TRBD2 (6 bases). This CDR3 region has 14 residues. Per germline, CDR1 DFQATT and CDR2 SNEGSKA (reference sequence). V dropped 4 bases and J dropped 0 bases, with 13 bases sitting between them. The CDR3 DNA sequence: TGCAGTGCTACCCTTCCTAGCGTCTCCTACGAGCAGTACTTC. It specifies CSATLPSVSYEQYF.

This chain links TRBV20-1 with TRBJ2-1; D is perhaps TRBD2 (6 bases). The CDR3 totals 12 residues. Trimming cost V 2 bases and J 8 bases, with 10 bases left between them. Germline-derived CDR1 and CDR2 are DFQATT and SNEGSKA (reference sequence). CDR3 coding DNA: TGCAGTGCTAGAACGGGACTCGATGAGCAGTTCTTC. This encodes CSARTGLDEQFF.

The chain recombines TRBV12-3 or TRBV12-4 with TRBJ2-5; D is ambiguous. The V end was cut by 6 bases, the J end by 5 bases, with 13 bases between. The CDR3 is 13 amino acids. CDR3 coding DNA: TGTGCCAGCAGGAGACTCGGAAGGGAGACCCAGTACTTC. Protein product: CASRRLGRETQYF.

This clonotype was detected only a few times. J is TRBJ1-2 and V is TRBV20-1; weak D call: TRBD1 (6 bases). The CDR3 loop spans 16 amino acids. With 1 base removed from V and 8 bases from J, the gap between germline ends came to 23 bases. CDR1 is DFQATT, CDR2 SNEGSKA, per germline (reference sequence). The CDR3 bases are TGCAGTGCTAGAGGCTTTGTTTCTGCAGGGGCTGGCGGCTACACCTTC. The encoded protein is CSARGFVSAGAGGYTF.

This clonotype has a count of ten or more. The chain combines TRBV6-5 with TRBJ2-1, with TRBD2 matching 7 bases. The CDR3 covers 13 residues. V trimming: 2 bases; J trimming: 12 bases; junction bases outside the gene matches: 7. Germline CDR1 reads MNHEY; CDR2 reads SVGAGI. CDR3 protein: CASSYGRDYRQFF. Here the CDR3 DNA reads TGTGCCAGCAGTTACGGGAGGGACTATCGGCAGTTCTTC.

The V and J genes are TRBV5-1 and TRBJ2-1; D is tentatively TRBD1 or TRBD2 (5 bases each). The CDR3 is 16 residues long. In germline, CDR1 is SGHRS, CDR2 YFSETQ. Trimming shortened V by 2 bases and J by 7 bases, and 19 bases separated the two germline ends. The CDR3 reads CASSFGPVGTNNEQFF. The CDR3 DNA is TGCGCCAGCAGCTTTGGCCCTGTTGGGACCAATAATGAGCAGTTCTTC.

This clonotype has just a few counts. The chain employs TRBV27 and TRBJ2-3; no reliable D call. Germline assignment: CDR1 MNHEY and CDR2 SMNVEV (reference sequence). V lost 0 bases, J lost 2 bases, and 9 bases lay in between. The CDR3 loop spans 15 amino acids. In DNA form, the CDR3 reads TGTGCCAGCAGTTTATCTCTTGCCACCACAGATACGCAGTATTTT. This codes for CASSLSLATTDTQYF.

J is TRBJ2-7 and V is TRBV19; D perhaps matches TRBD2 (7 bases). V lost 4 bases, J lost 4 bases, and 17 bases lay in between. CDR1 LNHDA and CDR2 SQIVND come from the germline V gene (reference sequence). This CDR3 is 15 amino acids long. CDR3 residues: CASSRTSGTRYEQYF. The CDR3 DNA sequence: TGTGCCAGTAGTAGGACTAGTGGGACAAGATACGAGCAGTACTTC.

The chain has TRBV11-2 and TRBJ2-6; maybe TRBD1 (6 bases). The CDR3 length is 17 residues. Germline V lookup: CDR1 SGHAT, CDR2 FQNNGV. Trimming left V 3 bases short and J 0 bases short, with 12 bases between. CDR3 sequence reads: CASSLSGASSGANVLTF. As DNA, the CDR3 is TGTGCCAGCAGCTTGTCAGGGGCAAGCTCTGGGGCCAACGTCCTGACTTTC.

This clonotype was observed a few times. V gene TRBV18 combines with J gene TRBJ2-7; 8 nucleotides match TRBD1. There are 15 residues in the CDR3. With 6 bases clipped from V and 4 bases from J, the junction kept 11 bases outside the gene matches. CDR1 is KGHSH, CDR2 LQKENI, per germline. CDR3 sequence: CASSAAQGGVYEQYF. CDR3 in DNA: TGTGCCAGCTCCGCAGCACAGGGGGGCGTATACGAGCAGTACTTC.

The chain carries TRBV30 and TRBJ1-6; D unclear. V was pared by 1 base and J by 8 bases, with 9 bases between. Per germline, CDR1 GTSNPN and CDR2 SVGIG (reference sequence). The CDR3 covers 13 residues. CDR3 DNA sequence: TGTGCCTGGAGTGCCTCCTCAGATTCACCCCTCCACTTT. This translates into CAWSASSDSPLHF.

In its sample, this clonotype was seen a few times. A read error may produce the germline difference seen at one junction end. CDR3 region: CASTLNARDSPLHF. CDR3 nucleotide sequence: TGTGCCAGCACCTTAAATGCCCGCGACTCACCCCTCCACTTT. This chain joins TRBV7-2 and TRBJ1-6; D is uncertain. CDR3 length: 14 amino acids. Germline V gene sequence: CDR1 SGHTA, CDR2 FQGNSA.

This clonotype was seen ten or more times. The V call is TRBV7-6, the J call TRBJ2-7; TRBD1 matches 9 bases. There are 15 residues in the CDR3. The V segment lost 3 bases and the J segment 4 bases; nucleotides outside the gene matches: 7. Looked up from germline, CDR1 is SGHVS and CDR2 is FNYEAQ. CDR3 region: CASSFRTGAGYEQYF. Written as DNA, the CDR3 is TGTGCCAGCAGCTTCAGGACAGGGGCGGGGTACGAGCAGTACTTC. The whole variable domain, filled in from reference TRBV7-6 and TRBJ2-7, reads GAGVSQSPRYKVTKRGQDVALRCDPISGHVSLYWYRQALGQGPEFLTYFNYEAQQDKSGLPNDRFSAERPEGSISTLTIQRTEQRDSAMYRCASSFRTGAGYEQYFGPGTRLTVT.